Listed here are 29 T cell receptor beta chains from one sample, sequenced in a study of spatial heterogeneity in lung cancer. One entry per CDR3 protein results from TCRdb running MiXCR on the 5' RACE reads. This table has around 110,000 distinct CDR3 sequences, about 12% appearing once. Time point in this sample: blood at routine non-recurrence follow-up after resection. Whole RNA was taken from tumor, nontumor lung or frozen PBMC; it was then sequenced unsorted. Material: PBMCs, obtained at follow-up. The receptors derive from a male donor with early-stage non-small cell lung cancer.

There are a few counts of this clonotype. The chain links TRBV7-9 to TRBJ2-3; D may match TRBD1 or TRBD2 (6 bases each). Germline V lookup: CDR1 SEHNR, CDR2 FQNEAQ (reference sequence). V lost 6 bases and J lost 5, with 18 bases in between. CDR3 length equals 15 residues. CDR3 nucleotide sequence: TGTGCCAGCAGTACCGGGGGCCTGACGAAAGATACGCAGTATTTT. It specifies CASSTGGLTKDTQYF.

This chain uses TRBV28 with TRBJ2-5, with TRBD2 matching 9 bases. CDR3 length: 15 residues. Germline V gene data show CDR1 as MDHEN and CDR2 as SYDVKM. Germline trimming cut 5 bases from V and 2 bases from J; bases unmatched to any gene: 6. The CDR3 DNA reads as TGTGCCAGCAGTCCAGCGGGGGGCTCACAAGAGACCCAGTACTTC. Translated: CASSPAGGSQETQYF.

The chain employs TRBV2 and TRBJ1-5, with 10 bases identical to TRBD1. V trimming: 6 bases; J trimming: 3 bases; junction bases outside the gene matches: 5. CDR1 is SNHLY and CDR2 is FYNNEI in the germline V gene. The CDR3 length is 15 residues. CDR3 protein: CASSLDRGPNQPQHF. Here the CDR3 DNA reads TGTGCCAGCAGCTTAGACAGGGGGCCCAATCAGCCCCAGCATTTT. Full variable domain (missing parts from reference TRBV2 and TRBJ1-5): EPEVTQTPSHQVTQMGQEVILRCVPISNHLYFYWYRQILGQKVEFLVSFYNNEISEKSEIFDDQFSVERPDGSNFTLKIRSTKLEDSAMYFCASSLDRGPNQPQHFGDGTRLSIL.

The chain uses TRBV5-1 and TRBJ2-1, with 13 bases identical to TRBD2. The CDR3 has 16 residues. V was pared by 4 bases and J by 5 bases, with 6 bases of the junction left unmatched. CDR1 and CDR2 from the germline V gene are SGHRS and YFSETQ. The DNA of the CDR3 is TGCGCCAGCAGCCTACTGACTAGCGGGGGGAACAATGAGCAGTTCTTC. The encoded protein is CASSLLTSGGNNEQFF.

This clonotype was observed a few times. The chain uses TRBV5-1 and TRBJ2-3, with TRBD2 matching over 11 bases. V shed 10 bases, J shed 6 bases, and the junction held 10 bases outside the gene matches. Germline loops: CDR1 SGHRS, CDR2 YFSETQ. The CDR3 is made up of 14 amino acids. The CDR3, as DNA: TGCGCCTGCCGGGCTAGCGGGGGGCAGGATACGCAGTATTTT. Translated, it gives CACRASGGQDTQYF.

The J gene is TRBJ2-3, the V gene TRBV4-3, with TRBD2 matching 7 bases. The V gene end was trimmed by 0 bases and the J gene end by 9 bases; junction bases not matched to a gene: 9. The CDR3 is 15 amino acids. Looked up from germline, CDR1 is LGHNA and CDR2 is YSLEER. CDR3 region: CASSQDYRGDETQYF. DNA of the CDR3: TGCGCCAGCAGCCAAGATTATCGGGGGGACGAAACGCAGTATTTT.

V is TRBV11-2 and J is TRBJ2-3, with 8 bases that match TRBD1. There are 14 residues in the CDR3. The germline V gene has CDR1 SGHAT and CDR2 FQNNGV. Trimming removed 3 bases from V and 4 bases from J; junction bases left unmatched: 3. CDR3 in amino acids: CASSLATGADTQYF. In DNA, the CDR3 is TGTGCCAGCAGCTTGGCGACAGGGGCAGATACGCAGTATTTT.

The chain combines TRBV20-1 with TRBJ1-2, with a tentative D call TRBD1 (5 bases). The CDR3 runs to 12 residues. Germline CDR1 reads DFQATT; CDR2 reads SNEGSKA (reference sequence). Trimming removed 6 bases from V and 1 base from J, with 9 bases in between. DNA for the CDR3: TGCAGTGCCCGGGGGAGTAACTATGGCTACACCTTC. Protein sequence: CSARGSNYGYTF.

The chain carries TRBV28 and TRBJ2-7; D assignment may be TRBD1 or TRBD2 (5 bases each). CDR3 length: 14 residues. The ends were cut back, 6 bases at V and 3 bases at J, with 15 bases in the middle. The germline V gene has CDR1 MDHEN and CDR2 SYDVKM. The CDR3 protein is CASRTPRGRYEQYF. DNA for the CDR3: TGTGCCAGCAGAACCCCGAGGGGCCGCTACGAGCAGTACTTC.

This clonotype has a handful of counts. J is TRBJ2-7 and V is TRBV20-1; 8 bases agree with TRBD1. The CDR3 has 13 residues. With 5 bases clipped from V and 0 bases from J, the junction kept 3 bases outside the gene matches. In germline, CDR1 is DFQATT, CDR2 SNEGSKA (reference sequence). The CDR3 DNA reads TGCAGTGCTGGGGACAGGTTCTCCTACGAGCAGTACTTC. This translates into CSAGDRFSYEQYF.

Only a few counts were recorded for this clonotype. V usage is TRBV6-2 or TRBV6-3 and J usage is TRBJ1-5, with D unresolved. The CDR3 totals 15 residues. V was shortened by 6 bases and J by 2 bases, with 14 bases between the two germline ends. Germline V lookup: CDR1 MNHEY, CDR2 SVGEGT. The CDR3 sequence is CASSRPFRGNQPQHF. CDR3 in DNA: TGTGCCAGCAGCCGGCCCTTTAGGGGCAATCAGCCCCAGCATTTT.

The CDR3 bases are TGTGCCAGTAGTATTTTGGGGGGGTATGGCAATCAGCCCCAGCATTTT. Protein sequence: CASSILGGYGNQPQHF. The J gene is TRBJ1-5, the V gene TRBV19; D possibly corresponds to TRBD1 (5 bases). The germline gives CDR1 LNHDA, CDR2 SQIVND (reference sequence). The CDR3 runs to 16 residues. With 3 bases removed from V and 2 bases from J, the gap between germline ends came to 14 bases.

The CDR3 bases are TGTGCCAGCAGCGTAGGGGGCGGGACACCGGGCTACACCTTC. Translation: CASSVGGGTPGYTF. This chain links TRBV9 with TRBJ1-2; TRBD1 is a possible D gene (6 bases). In germline, CDR1 is SGDLS, CDR2 YYNGEE. This CDR3 comprises 14 residues. V lost 0 bases and J lost 8, with 14 bases in between.

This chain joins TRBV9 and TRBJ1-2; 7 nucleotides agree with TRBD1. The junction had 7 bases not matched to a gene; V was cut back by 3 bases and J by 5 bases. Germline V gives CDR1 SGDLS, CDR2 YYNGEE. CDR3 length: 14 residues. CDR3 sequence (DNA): TGTGCCAGCAGCGCCACAGGGGCCGAGTATGGCTACACCTTC. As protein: CASSATGAEYGYTF. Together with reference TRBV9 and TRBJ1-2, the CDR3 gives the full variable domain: DSGVTQTPKHLITATGQRVTLRCSPRSGDLSVYWYQQSLDQGLQFLIQYYNGEERAKGNILERFSAQQFPDLHSELNLSSLELGDSALYFCASSATGAEYGYTFGSGTRLTVV.

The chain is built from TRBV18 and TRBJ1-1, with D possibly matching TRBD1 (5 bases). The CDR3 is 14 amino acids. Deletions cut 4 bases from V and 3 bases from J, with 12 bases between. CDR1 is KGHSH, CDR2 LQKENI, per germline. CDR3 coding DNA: TGTGCCAGCTCACTCAGGAAAGGGGACACTGAAGCTTTCTTT. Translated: CASSLRKGDTEAFF.

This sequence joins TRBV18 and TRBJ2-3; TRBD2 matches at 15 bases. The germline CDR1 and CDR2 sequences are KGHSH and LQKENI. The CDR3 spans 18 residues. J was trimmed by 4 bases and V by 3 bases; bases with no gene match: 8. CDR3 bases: TGTGCCAGCTCACCCGGACTAGCGGGGGGGCCGCGGCCAGATACGCAGTATTTT. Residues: CASSPGLAGGPRPDTQYF. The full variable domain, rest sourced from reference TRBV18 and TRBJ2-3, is NAGVMQNPRHLVRRRGQEARLRCSPMKGHSHVYWYRQLPEEGLKFMVYLQKENIIDESGMPKERFSAEFPKEGPSILRIQQVVRGDSAAYFCASSPGLAGGPRPDTQYFGPGTRLTVL.

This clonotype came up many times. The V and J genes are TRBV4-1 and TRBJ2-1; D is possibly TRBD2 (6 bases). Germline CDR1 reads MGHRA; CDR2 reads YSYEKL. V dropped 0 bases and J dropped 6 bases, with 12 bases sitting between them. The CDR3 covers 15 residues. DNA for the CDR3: TGCGCCAGCAGCCAAGATCATGGGGGGTTCAATGAGCAGTTCTTC. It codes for CASSQDHGGFNEQFF.

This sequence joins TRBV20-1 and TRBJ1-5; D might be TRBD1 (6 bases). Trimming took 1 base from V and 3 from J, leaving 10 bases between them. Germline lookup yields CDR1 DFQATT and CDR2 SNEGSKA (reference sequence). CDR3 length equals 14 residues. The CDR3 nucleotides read TGCAGTGCTAGAGCACAGGGACTCAATCAGCCCCAGCATTTT. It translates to CSARAQGLNQPQHF.

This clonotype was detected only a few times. As DNA, the CDR3 is TGTGCCAGCAGGTCCTTCAAAAAGGGGTCAAGCACTGAAGCTTTCTTT. It is translated as CASRSFKKGSSTEAFF. The V and J genes are TRBV21-1 and TRBJ1-1; TRBD1, the table's D call, was not compared with the DNA. TRBV21-1 is a pseudogene. The CDR3 spans 16 residues.

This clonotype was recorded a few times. The CDR3 DNA reads as TGTGCCAGCAGTGAAATGGACAGTCCGAACACTGAAGCTTTCTTT. It yields the protein CASSEMDSPNTEAFF. This chain uses TRBV2 with TRBJ1-1, with a tentative D call TRBD1 (6 bases). CDR1 is SNHLY, CDR2 FYNNEI, per germline. The ends were cut back, 2 bases at V and 1 base at J, with 11 bases in the middle. The CDR3 loop spans 15 amino acids.

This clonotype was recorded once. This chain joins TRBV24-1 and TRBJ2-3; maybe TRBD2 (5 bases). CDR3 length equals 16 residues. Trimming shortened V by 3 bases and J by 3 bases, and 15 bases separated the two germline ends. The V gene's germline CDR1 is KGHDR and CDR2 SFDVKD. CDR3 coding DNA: TGTGCCACCAGTGATGTGAGGGTCCGGAAGACAGATACGCAGTATTTT. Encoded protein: CATSDVRVRKTDTQYF.

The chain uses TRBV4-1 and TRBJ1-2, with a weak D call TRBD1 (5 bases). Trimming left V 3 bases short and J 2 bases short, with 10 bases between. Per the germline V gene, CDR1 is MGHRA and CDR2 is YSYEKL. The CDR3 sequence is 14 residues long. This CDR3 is CASSHSGSNYGYTF. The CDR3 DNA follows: TGCGCCAGCAGCCACTCAGGGAGCAACTATGGCTACACCTTC.

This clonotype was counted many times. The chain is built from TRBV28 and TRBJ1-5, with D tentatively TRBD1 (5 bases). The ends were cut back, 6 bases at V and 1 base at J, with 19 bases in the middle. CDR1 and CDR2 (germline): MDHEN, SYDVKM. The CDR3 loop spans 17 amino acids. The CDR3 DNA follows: TGTGCCAGCAGGGCAAATCGGGGGTCCACGAGCAATCAGCCCCAGCATTTT. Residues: CASRANRGSTSNQPQHF.

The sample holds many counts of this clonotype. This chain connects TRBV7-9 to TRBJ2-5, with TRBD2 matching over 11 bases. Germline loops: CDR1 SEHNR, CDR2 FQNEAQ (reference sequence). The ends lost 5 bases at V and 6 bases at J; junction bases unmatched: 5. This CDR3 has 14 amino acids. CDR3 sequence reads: CASSAGLAAKTQYF. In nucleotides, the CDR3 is TGTGCCAGCAGCGCGGGACTAGCGGCAAAGACCCAGTACTTC.

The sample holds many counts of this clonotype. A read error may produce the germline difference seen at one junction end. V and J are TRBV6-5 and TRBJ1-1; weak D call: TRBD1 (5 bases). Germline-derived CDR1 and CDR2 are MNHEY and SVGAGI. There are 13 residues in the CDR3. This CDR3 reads CASSYATDTEAFF. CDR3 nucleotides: TGTGCCAGCAGTTACGCGACGGACACAGAAGCTTTCTTT.

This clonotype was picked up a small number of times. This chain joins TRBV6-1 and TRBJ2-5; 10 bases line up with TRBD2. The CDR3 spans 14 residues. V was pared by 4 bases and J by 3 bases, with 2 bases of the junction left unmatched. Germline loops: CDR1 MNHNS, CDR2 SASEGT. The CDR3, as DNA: TGTGCCAGCAGTGGGACTAGCGGAAAAGAGACCCAGTACTTC. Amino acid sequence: CASSGTSGKETQYF.

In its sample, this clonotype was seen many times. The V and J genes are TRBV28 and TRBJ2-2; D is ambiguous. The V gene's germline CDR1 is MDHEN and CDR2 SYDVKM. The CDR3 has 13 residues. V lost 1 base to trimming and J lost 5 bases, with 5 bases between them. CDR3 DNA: TGTGCCAGCAGTTTATTCTGGACCGGGGAGCTGTTTTTT. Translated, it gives CASSLFWTGELFF.

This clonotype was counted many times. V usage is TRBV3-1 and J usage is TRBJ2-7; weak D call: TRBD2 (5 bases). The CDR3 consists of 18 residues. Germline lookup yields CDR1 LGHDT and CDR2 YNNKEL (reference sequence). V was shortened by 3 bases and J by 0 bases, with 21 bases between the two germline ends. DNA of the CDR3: TGTGCCAGCAGCCACAGGTCAATGGGCCGGAGCGGCTCCTACGAGCAGTACTTC. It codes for CASSHRSMGRSGSYEQYF.

DNA for the CDR3: TGCGCCAGCAGCCAAGGACAGGGGTCGGGTGAGCAGTACTTC. This codes for CASSQGQGSGEQYF. This chain links TRBV5-1 with TRBJ2-7; 9 bases map to TRBD1. With 4 bases clipped from V and 7 bases from J, the junction kept 9 bases outside the gene matches. The length of the CDR3 is 14 residues. Germline V lookup: CDR1 SGHRS, CDR2 YFSETQ.